Presented here are 15 T cell receptor beta chains from one specimen sequenced in a study of blood T cells in healthy people across ages. It was with a sample-barcoded 5' primer and a J-beta primer mix that a second PCR of roughly 6 to 12 cycles was run. A single record per CDR3 protein comes from TCRdb applying MiXCR to the 5' RACE reads. The data show about 780,000 distinct CDR3 sequences, with around 68% seen just once and roughly 25% held by the top ten. Sequencing was carried out using blood. These receptors were obtained from a man aged 25 to 45 in good health.

This clonotype has more than one count but fewer than ten. The chain employs TRBV27 and TRBJ2-1; 8 positions agree with TRBD2. The CDR3 has 16 amino acids. With V trimmed by 2 bases and J by 3 bases, 6 bases remained unmatched. Per germline, CDR1 MNHEY and CDR2 SMNVEV (reference sequence). The CDR3 sequence is CASSLKGLEYYNEQFF. The CDR3 DNA sequence: TGTGCCAGCAGTTTAAAGGGACTAGAATACTACAATGAGCAGTTCTTC.

This clonotype is a singleton in its sample. This chain connects TRBV20-1 to TRBJ1-2, with 10 bases matching TRBD1. The CDR3 has 14 amino acids. Germline values: CDR1 DFQATT, CDR2 SNEGSKA (reference sequence). V dropped 1 base and J dropped 4; count of bases not matched to a gene: 3. This CDR3 is CSARVTGGSYGYTF. The DNA for the CDR3 is TGCAGTGCTAGAGTGACAGGGGGCTCCTATGGCTACACCTTC.

This chain uses TRBV7-3 with TRBJ1-1, with D unclear. Germline V CDR1 and CDR2: SGHTA, FQGTGA. V lost 5 bases to trimming and J lost 1 base, with 8 bases between them. The CDR3 contains 13 residues. The CDR3 DNA reads TGTGCCAGCAGCGCGGACGGGAACACTGAAGCTTTCTTT. This translates into CASSADGNTEAFF.

Note on this clonotype: Germline is not matched at one junction end, which may reflect a read error. This chain joins TRBV6-4 and TRBJ2-3; D may correspond to TRBD1 or TRBD2 (5 bases each). CDR3 length: 14 residues. Germline CDR1 is MRHNA and CDR2 is SNTAGT. CDR3 coding DNA: TGTGCCGGCAGTGACAGAGGGGGCACAGATACGCAGTATTTT. It specifies CAGSDRGGTDTQYF.

This clonotype has only a few counts. The rearrangement links TRBV7-3 to TRBJ1-4, with a tentative D call TRBD1 (5 bases). CDR3 size: 13 residues. CDR1 and CDR2 (germline): SGHTA, FQGTGA. V was cut by 1 base and J by 7 bases, with 7 bases left in between. CDR3 amino acids: CASSLSQGEKLFF. DNA for the CDR3: TGTGCCAGCAGCTTAAGCCAGGGTGAAAAACTGTTTTTT.

J is TRBJ2-4 and V is TRBV7-9, with 8 nucleotides matching TRBD1. The J call could be wrong; TRBJ2-7 is a better fit for the DNA end. This CDR3 region has 15 residues. From germline, CDR1 is SEHNR and CDR2 FQNEAQ (reference sequence). The CDR3, as DNA: TGTGCCAGCAGTCGAACGGGACAGGTTACCTACGAGCAGTACTTC. This codes for CASSRTGQVTYEQYF.

The chain joins TRBV6-4 to TRBJ2-7, with 8 bases matching TRBD2. The CDR3 loop spans 16 amino acids. Looked up from germline, CDR1 is MRHNA and CDR2 is SNTAGT. The trim removed 5 bases at V and 7 bases at J, leaving 16 bases unmatched. The CDR3 protein is CASSPRRNLSGGEQYF. The CDR3 DNA follows: TGTGCCAGCAGTCCAAGAAGAAACCTGTCGGGGGGGGAGCAGTACTTC.

The gene calls are TRBV6-2 or TRBV6-3 and TRBJ2-4, with D perhaps TRBD2 (5 bases). The CDR3 loop spans 11 amino acids. The ends were cut back, 9 bases at V and 13 bases at J, with 16 bases in the middle. Germline V gene lookup returns CDR1 MNHEY and CDR2 SVGEGT. This chain's CDR3 is CASRIGIEQYF. For the CDR3, the DNA is TGTGCCAGTCGAATCGGGATTGAGCAGTACTTC.

V usage is TRBV20-1 and J usage is TRBJ2-5, with D tentatively TRBD2 (6 bases). Germline CDR1 and CDR2: DFQATT and SNEGSKA (reference sequence). CDR3 length: 14 residues. V lost 6 bases and J 1 base, leaving 15 bases between the germline ends. CDR3 sequence reads: CSAQRSGLQETQYF. Here the CDR3 DNA reads TGCAGTGCCCAGAGATCGGGACTCCAAGAGACCCAGTACTTC.

The chain uses TRBV7-9 and TRBJ2-7; D not resolved. Trimming removed 5 bases from V and 2 bases from J, with 16 bases in between. From germline, CDR1 is SEHNR and CDR2 FQNEAQ (reference sequence). The CDR3 totals 15 residues. Here the CDR3 reads CASSPDAFTTYEQYF. The CDR3 bases are TGTGCCAGCAGCCCGGACGCTTTTACGACCTACGAGCAGTACTTC.

This clonotype has just a few counts. This rearrangement joins TRBV13 to TRBJ2-5, with TRBD1 identical over 9 bases. Trimming took 3 bases from V and 3 from J; bases not matched to a gene: 2. The CDR3 contains 14 residues. Germline CDR1 PRHDT, CDR2 FYEKMQ (reference sequence). CDR3 nucleotides: TGTGCCAGCAGCTTGGACAGGGGTGAAGAGACCCAGTACTTC. This sequence encodes CASSLDRGEETQYF.

The chain couples TRBV9 to TRBJ2-7; 7 bases match TRBD2. V shed 3 bases and J 3 bases; nucleotides not matched to a gene: 3. Germline values: CDR1 SGDLS, CDR2 YYNGEE. This CDR3 region has 13 residues. CDR3 sequence (DNA): TGTGCCAGCAGCGCAAGCGGGGACTACGAGCAGTACTTC. Amino acids: CASSASGDYEQYF. Full variable domain (remainder filled in from reference TRBV9 and TRBJ2-7): DSGVTQTPKHLITATGQRVTLRCSPRSGDLSVYWYQQSLDQGLQFLIQYYNGEERAKGNILERFSAQQFPDLHSELNLSSLELGDSALYFCASSASGDYEQYFGPGTRLTVT.

Notes on this clonotype: A much larger clonotype is one base distant, so this may be a read error. The J gene is TRBJ2-7, the V gene TRBV7-2; TRBD1 matches 8 bases. The CDR3 is 15 amino acids. The V and J ends lost 5 bases and 6 bases, in that order; junction bases with no gene match: 12. Germline CDR1 reads SGHTA; CDR2 reads FQGNSA. CDR3 nucleotides: TGTGCCAGCAGCACTAACCCCCAGGGGGCCCGCGAGCAGTACTTC. Amino acid sequence: CASSTNPQGAREQYF.

The rearrangement links TRBV4-3 to TRBJ1-5; D gene uncertain. The germline CDR1 and CDR2 sequences are LGHNA and YSLEER. The CDR3 has 15 amino acids. Between the trimmed V and J ends, which lost 0 bases and 0 bases, there was a span of 6 bases. The CDR3 region is CASSQDGTSNQPQHF. The CDR3 DNA is TGCGCCAGCAGCCAAGACGGCACTAGCAATCAGCCCCAGCATTTT.

CDR3 loop: CASSQEGAGTSGKNNEQFF. DNA of the CDR3: TGCGCCAGCAGCCAAGAAGGGGCTGGGACTAGCGGGAAGAACAATGAGCAGTTCTTC. This chain joins TRBV4-3 and TRBJ2-1; 13 bases line up with TRBD2. Per germline, CDR1 LGHNA and CDR2 YSLEER. V lost 0 bases, J lost 5 bases, and 10 bases stayed unmatched. The CDR3 consists of 19 residues.